The 28 T cell receptor beta chains below come from one sample, sequenced in a study of blood T cell repertoires in COVID-19. Only in-frame clones appear in the TCRdb table, and some are missing; sequencing was by immunoSEQ multiplex PCR. The table has about 210,000 clones, less than 90% seen once; the top ten hold roughly 4.9%. Sequenced: PBMCs or T cells enriched from blood (not recorded which). These receptors were collected from a woman in her 30s who had been exposed to COVID-19.

This chain links TRBV2 with TRBJ1-5; unclear D gene. CDR3 length equals 15 residues. Germline values: CDR1 SNHLY, CDR2 FYNNEI. Trimming stripped 0 bases from V and 5 bases from J, with 11 bases between. CDR3 DNA: TGTGCCAGCAGTGAAGCGACGGCAGGTCATCAGCCCCAGCATTTT. Amino acids: CASSEATAGHQPQHF.

With respect to this clone: The same CDR3 can be traced to other DNA sequences in this sample. J is TRBJ2-7 and V is TRBV10-3; TRBD2 might be the D (5 bases). The V end was cut by 2 bases, the J end by 0 bases, with 8 bases between. The CDR3 length is 14 residues. Germline CDR1 reads ENHRY; CDR2 reads SYGVKD. Here the CDR3 reads CAISENSGSYEQYF. In DNA form, the CDR3 reads TGTGCCATCAGTGAGAACAGCGGCTCCTACGAGCAGTACTTC.

The CDR3 loop reads CASSPPGGQGIFDGYTF. The CDR3 DNA sequence: TGTGCCAGCAGTCCTCCGGGGGGACAGGGGATTTTTGATGGCTACACCTTC. The chain carries TRBV2 and TRBJ1-2; 10 bases map to TRBD1. With V trimmed by 5 bases and J by 6 bases, 15 bases remained unmatched. CDR1 and CDR2 (germline): SNHLY, FYNNEI. The CDR3 runs 17 residues. Complete variable domain (other parts from reference TRBV2 and TRBJ1-2): EPEVTQTPSHQVTQMGQEVILRCVPISNHLYFYWYRQILGQKVEFLVSFYNNEISEKSEIFDDQFSVERPDGSNFTLKIRSTKLEDSAMYFCASSPPGGQGIFDGYTFGSGTRLTVV.

This chain connects TRBV30 to TRBJ1-1; no clear D. Trimming stripped 1 base from V and 9 bases from J, with 9 bases between. The CDR3 contains 11 residues. From germline, CDR1 is GTSNPN and CDR2 SVGIG (reference sequence). The CDR3 DNA follows: TGTGCCTGGAGTGAGGTAGCACAAGCTTTCTTT. It encodes CAWSEVAQAFF. Combining the CDR3 with reference TRBV30 and TRBJ1-1 gives the whole variable domain SQTIHQWPATLVQPVGSPLSLECTVEGTSNPNLYWYRQAAGRGLQLLFYSVGIGQISSEVPQNLSASRPQDRQFILSSKKLLLSDSGFYLCAWSEVAQAFFGQGTRLTVV.

The V and J genes are TRBV6-5 and TRBJ1-2; TRBD1 matches at 7 bases. The V segment lost 5 bases and the J segment 0 bases; nucleotides outside the gene matches: 6. The CDR3 totals 15 residues. From germline, CDR1 is MNHEY and CDR2 SVGAGI. The DNA of the CDR3 is TGTGCCAGCAGTAAGGGACAGACTACTAACTATGGCTACACCTTC. Its translation is CASSKGQTTNYGYTF.

V and J are TRBV4-1 and TRBJ2-7; D is unclear. V was clipped by 0 bases and J by 0 bases, with 9 bases between them. In germline, CDR1 is MGHRA, CDR2 YSYEKL. This CDR3 contains 15 residues. The CDR3 sequence is CASSQDYLSSYEQYF. Here the CDR3 DNA reads TGCGCCAGCAGCCAAGATTACCTCAGCTCCTACGAGCAGTACTTC.

The rearrangement uses TRBV10-2 and TRBJ1-4; 8 nucleotides line up with TRBD1. The CDR3 length is 16 residues. V shed 5 bases, J shed 6 bases, and the junction held 11 bases outside the gene matches. Germline V gene data show CDR1 as WSHSY and CDR2 as SAAADI. The CDR3 loop reads CASSRTGLKVDEKLFF. The CDR3 nucleotides are TGCGCCAGCAGTCGGACAGGGTTGAAGGTTGATGAAAAACTGTTTTTT.

This chain joins TRBV19 and TRBJ2-1; 8 bases line up with TRBD2. Germline V gives CDR1 LNHDA, CDR2 SQIVND (reference sequence). V trimming: 1 base; J trimming: 5 bases; junction bases outside the gene matches: 13. The CDR3 is made up of 18 amino acids. CDR3 in DNA: TGTGCCAGTAGTATAGGTGCGGGGGGTCGTCTCCCGGACAATGAGCAGTTCTTC. Residues: CASSIGAGGRLPDNEQFF. The variable domain in full, with the rest retrieved from reference TRBV19 and TRBJ2-1, is DGGITQSPKYLFRKEGQNVTLSCEQNLNHDAMYWYRQDPGQGLRLIYYSQIVNDFQKGDIAEGYSVSREKKESFPLTVTSAQKNPTAFYLCASSIGAGGRLPDNEQFFGPGTRLTVL.

V and J are TRBV11-2 and TRBJ1-2; 8 bases align to TRBD1. The trim removed 0 bases at V and 7 bases at J, leaving 10 bases unmatched. The CDR3 totals 16 residues. The V gene's germline CDR1 is SGHAT and CDR2 FQNNGV. CDR3 residues: CASSLEGRQGWRGYTF. The CDR3 nucleotides are TGTGCCAGCAGCTTAGAGGGGCGACAGGGGTGGCGTGGCTACACCTTC.

The CDR3 nucleotides are TGTGCCAGCAGCCAGCTGACAGGGGGCCATGAGCAGTTCTTC. As protein: CASSQLTGGHEQFF. The rearrangement uses TRBV14 and TRBJ2-1; 10 bases are a match to TRBD1. Germline values: CDR1 SGHDN, CDR2 FVKESK. V dropped 3 bases and J dropped 8; count of bases not matched to a gene: 4. The CDR3 loop spans 14 amino acids.

This clone has just a few counts. This rearrangement joins TRBV11-2 to TRBJ1-6; D is undetermined. This CDR3 is 13 amino acids long. V gave up 4 bases and J gave up 4 bases, with 5 bases separating them. Germline values: CDR1 SGHAT, CDR2 FQNNGV. DNA of the CDR3: TGTGCCAGCAGCTCAGTGTATAATTCACCCCTCCACTTT. It codes for CASSSVYNSPLHF.

The chain joins TRBV30 to TRBJ2-7; possibly TRBD2 for D (5 bases). The CDR3 loop spans 12 amino acids. Germline V gene lookup returns CDR1 GTSNPN and CDR2 SVGIG (reference sequence). V was pared by 3 bases and J by 3 bases, with 9 bases between. The DNA for the CDR3 is TGTGCCTGGAGACCGGGGAACTACGAGCAGTACTTC. This encodes CAWRPGNYEQYF.

The chain uses TRBV6-1 and TRBJ1-4; 7 positions agree with TRBD1. Germline V gene data show CDR1 as MNHNS and CDR2 as SASEGT. CDR3 length: 15 amino acids. V lost 2 bases, J lost 6 bases, and 6 bases stayed unmatched. The CDR3 is CASSENRGHHEKLFF. In nucleotides, the CDR3 is TGTGCCAGCAGTGAAAACAGGGGCCACCATGAAAAACTGTTTTTT.

J is TRBJ2-2 and V is TRBV10-3; TRBD1 agrees at 10 bases. The CDR3 runs to 14 residues. Germline CDR1 reads ENHRY; CDR2 reads SYGVKD. V lost 10 bases, J lost 3 bases, and 5 bases stayed unmatched. The CDR3: CATRGTGDTGELFF. The CDR3 DNA follows: TGTGCCACCAGGGGGACAGGGGACACCGGGGAGCTGTTTTTT.

This clone appeared a few times. The chain uses TRBV11-2 and TRBJ2-7; D may be TRBD2 (6 bases). V shed 4 bases and J shed 7 bases, with 11 bases lying between them. The germline V gene encodes CDR1 SGHAT and CDR2 FQNNGV. The CDR3 is 12 amino acids. The CDR3 reads CASSSPRGEQYF. The DNA for the CDR3 is TGTGCCAGCAGCTCACCTCGGGGGGAGCAGTACTTC.

This clone was detected only once. The chain links TRBV24-1 to TRBJ2-3; perhaps TRBD1 as D (7 bases). The CDR3 runs 15 residues. Trimming took 6 bases from V and 3 from J, leaving 15 bases between them. Germline V gene lookup returns CDR1 KGHDR and CDR2 SFDVKD. CDR3 amino acids: CATSLAGGWTDTQYF. The CDR3 coding sequence is TGTGCCACCAGTTTAGCAGGGGGGTGGACAGATACGCAGTATTTT.

Turning to this clone: The same CDR3 can be traced to other DNA sequences in this sample. V and J are TRBV11-2 and TRBJ1-1; a possible D gene is TRBD1 (5 bases). CDR1 and CDR2 (germline): SGHAT, FQNNGV. The V end was cut by 5 bases, the J end by 1 base, with 8 bases between. CDR3 length: 13 amino acids. The CDR3 DNA reads TGTGCCAGCAGCGCCCAGGGGAACACTGAAGCTTTCTTT. This sequence encodes CASSAQGNTEAFF.

The chain employs TRBV10-1 and TRBJ1-3, with D perhaps TRBD1 (6 bases). Deletions cut 7 bases from V and 3 bases from J, with 10 bases between. The germline gives CDR1 WNHNN, CDR2 SYGVQD (reference sequence). This CDR3 spans 13 amino acids. The CDR3 nucleotides are TGCGCCAGCAATCAGGGGATTGGAAACACCATATATTTT. Amino acid sequence: CASNQGIGNTIYF.

The chain has TRBV4-2 and TRBJ1-4; weak D call: TRBD1 (6 bases). Trimming took 4 bases from V and 8 from J, leaving 17 bases between them. The germline gives CDR1 LGHNA, CDR2 YNFKEQ. The CDR3 length is 15 residues. CDR3 protein: CASSPLRGSREKLFF. CDR3 DNA sequence: TGTGCCAGCAGCCCCTTGAGGGGGAGTAGAGAAAAACTGTTTTTT.

This sequence joins TRBV4-1 and TRBJ1-3; D is possibly TRBD1 (5 bases). With 0 bases removed from V and 4 bases from J, the gap between germline ends came to 10 bases. The CDR3 extends over 15 amino acids. Germline loops: CDR1 MGHRA, CDR2 YSYEKL. CDR3 nucleotide sequence: TGCGCCAGCAGCCAAGAGGCAGGGTCAGGAAACACCATATATTTT. It encodes CASSQEAGSGNTIYF.

This clone occurred a few times. DNA of the CDR3: TGTGCCAGTAGAGAACAGGGGGGTGGAAACACCATATATTTT. It yields the protein CASREQGGGNTIYF. The chain combines TRBV28 with TRBJ1-3; TRBD1 aligns across 8 bases. V trimming: 9 bases; J trimming: 3 bases; junction bases outside the gene matches: 7. The germline gives CDR1 MDHEN, CDR2 SYDVKM. This CDR3 is 14 amino acids long.

The chain uses TRBV3-1 (or the pseudogene TRBV3-2) and TRBJ2-7; D possibly corresponds to TRBD2 (5 bases). The CDR3 loop spans 13 amino acids. CDR1 and CDR2 from the germline V gene are LGHDT and YNNKEL (reference sequence). V was shortened by 4 bases and J by 6 bases, with 13 bases between the two germline ends. The CDR3 sequence is CASSPLAGGEQYF. The DNA of the CDR3 is TGTGCCAGCAGCCCTCTCGCGGGTGGCGAGCAGTACTTC.

The chain employs TRBV11-2 and TRBJ1-2, with 10 bases identical to TRBD1. V lost 4 bases, J lost 7 bases, and 18 bases stayed unmatched. Germline CDR1 reads SGHAT; CDR2 reads FQNNGV. The CDR3 extends over 18 amino acids. In nucleotides, the CDR3 is TGTGCCAGCAGCTCCCGTCATCGGACAGGGGGTGTTTCTCGTGGCTACACCTTC. This gives the protein CASSSRHRTGGVSRGYTF.

The chain employs TRBV18 and TRBJ2-7; D remains unclear. Germline CDR1 reads KGHSH; CDR2 reads LQKENI. V lost 2 bases and J lost 0, with 11 bases in between. CDR3 length: 15 residues. In nucleotides, the CDR3 is TGTGCCAGCTCACCATCGGCGGAAAGCTCCTACGAGCAGTACTTC. Its protein product is CASSPSAESSYEQYF. Based on the CDR3 plus reference TRBV18 and TRBJ2-7, the full variable domain is NAGVMQNPRHLVRRRGQEARLRCSPMKGHSHVYWYRQLPEEGLKFMVYLQKENIIDESGMPKERFSAEFPKEGPSILRIQQVVRGDSAAYFCASSPSAESSYEQYFGPGTRLTVT.

The gene calls are TRBV10-3 and TRBJ1-3; a possible D gene is TRBD1 (5 bases). The CDR3 extends over 15 amino acids. V dropped 3 bases and J dropped 0 bases, with 9 bases sitting between them. Germline V gene lookup returns CDR1 ENHRY and CDR2 SYGVKD. This chain's CDR3 is CAISDSQGSGNTIYF. Written as DNA, the CDR3 is TGTGCCATCAGTGACTCTCAGGGCTCTGGAAACACCATATATTTT.

The chain combines TRBV19 with TRBJ1-2; no definite D call. The CDR3 consists of 14 residues. Germline V lookup: CDR1 LNHDA, CDR2 SQIVND (reference sequence). Trimming left V 0 bases short and J 8 bases short, with 13 bases between. The DNA for the CDR3 is TGTGCCAGTAGTATAGATATCGGAGGAGGCGGCTACACCTTC. This gives the protein CASSIDIGGGGYTF.

The chain carries TRBV3-1 (or the pseudogene TRBV3-2) and TRBJ2-3; 8 bases agree with TRBD2. The CDR3 is made up of 15 amino acids. Unmatched junction bases numbered 9, after V lost 4 bases and J lost 6 bases. Germline assignment: CDR1 LGHDT and CDR2 YNNKEL (reference sequence). The CDR3 sequence: CASSLQRGPGDTQYF. The CDR3 bases are TGTGCCAGCAGCCTCCAGCGGGGGCCGGGGGATACGCAGTATTTT.

V usage is TRBV7-2 and J usage is TRBJ1-1, with unresolved D. The CDR3 is made up of 12 amino acids. Germline V gene lookup returns CDR1 SGHTA and CDR2 FQGNSA. The V end lost 5 bases, the J end lost 7 bases, and 11 bases lay between the germline ends. CDR3 protein: CASSPSSGEAFF. CDR3 nucleotides: TGTGCCAGCAGCCCGAGTTCAGGTGAAGCTTTCTTT.